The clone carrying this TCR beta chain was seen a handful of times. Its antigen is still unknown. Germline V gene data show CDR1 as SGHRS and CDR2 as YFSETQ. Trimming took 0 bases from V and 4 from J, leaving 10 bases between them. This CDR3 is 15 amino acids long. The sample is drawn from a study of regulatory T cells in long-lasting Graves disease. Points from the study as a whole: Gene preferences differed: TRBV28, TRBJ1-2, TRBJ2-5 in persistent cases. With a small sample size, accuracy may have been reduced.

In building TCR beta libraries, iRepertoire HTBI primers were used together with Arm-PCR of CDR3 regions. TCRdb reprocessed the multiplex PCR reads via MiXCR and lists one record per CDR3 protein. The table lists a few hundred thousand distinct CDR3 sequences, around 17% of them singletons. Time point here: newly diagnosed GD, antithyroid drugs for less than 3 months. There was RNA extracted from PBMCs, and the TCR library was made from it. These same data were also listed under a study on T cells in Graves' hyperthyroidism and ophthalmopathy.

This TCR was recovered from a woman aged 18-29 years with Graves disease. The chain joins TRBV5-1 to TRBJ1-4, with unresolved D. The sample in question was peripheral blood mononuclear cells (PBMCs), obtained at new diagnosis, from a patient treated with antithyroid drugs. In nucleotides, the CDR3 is TGCGCCAGCAGCTTGGTGATGGGGAATAATGAAAAACTGTTTTTT. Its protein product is CASSLVMGNNEKLFF.